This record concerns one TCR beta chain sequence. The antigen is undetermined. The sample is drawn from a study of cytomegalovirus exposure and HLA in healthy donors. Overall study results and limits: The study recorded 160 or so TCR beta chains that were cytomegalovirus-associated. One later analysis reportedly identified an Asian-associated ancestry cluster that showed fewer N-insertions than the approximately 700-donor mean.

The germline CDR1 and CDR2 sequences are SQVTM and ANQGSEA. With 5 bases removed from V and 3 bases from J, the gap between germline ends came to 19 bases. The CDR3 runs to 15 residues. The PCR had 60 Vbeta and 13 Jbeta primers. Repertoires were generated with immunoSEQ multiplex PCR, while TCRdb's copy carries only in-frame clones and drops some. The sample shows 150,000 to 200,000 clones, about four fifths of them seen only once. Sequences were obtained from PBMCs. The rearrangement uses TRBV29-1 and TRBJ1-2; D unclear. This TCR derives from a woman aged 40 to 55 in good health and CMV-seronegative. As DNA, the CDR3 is TGCAGCGTTACCCCTCCGGGCGGGAAGGACTATGGCTACACCTTC. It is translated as CSVTPPGGKDYGYTF.